This T cell receptor (beta chain) emerged from a study of CD8+ T cells in alopecia areata. For the study at large: The drug, oral tofacitinib, was given to treated patients at 5 to 10 mg twice daily. The tofacitinib course ran for 6 to 18 months and was followed by 6 months off drug.

The treatment was: oral pan-JAK inhibitor, 5-10 mg twice daily. Germline V gene lookup returns CDR1 SGHDT and CDR2 YYEEEE. This CDR3 spans 17 amino acids. The V end lost 4 bases, the J end lost 0 bases, and 14 bases lay between the germline ends. RNA extraction and reverse transcription yielded cDNA as sequencing template. Clones were read by immunoSEQ multiplex PCR, and TCRdb kept only the in-frame ones, dropping some. The table records some 110,000 clones, roughly 60% of them present only once. The clonotype comes from a human donor with alopecia areata. The sample was CD8+ T cells sorted from blood, taken at week 4, from a patient treated with tofacitinib. The chain combines TRBV5-6 with TRBJ2-6, with D tentatively TRBD2 (6 bases). DNA of the CDR3: TGTGCCAGCAGCCTTCTTGGGCGGGGCTCTGGGGCCAACGTCCTGACTTTC. Protein: CASSLLGRGSGANVLTF.